This TCR beta chain was captured in a study of T cell repertoires in cytomegalovirus infection. Across the study: Both recently identified HLA-C-restricted and well-studied HLA-B-restricted CMV epitopes were used in the study. CMV infection plus the matching HLA type was flagged by public TCR beta signatures. Study-level points and caveats: Individuals carrying CMV plus the relevant HLA were identified by cumulative frequency of public TCR beta families. HLA-C-restricted CMV clonotypes gave the most frequent clonotype in two of eight donors.

This clonotype occurred a few times. Antigen: not known. V shed 7 bases and J 5 bases; nucleotides not matched to a gene: 7. This CDR3 spans 14 amino acids. MiXCR, applied by TCRdb to the reads, yields one record per CDR3 protein. The table shows around 140,000 distinct CDR3 sequences, with approximately 30% occurring only once. This specimen consisted of CD8+ T cells from cultured PBMCs, obtained from culture after CMV antigen stimulation. This chain links TRBV12-3 or TRBV12-4 with TRBJ2-1, with 8 bases lining up with TRBD2. This clonotype was sampled from a human donor in good health (CMV status not recorded). Some clones in this sample may be carry-over from other donors' samples. CDR3 in DNA: TGTGCCAGCAACCTTCGGCGGGGGGACAATGAGCAGTTCTTC. It specifies CASNLRRGDNEQFF.